Each of the 10 T cell receptor beta chains below was sequenced from the same sample in a study of T cell responses to AZD1222 COVID-19 vaccine. Assay: immunoSEQ multiplex PCR; the TCRdb copy retains only in-frame clones and omits some. Here the sample spans approximately 82,000 clones, 92% being singletons. Material: peripheral blood, obtained 28 days after the second AZD1222 dose. The receptors here all came from an adult who received the AZD1222 COVID-19 vaccine.

The chain joins TRBV5-5 to TRBJ2-2; TRBD2 is a possible D gene (5 bases). The V and J ends lost 4 bases and 7 bases respectively, with 17 bases between them. The CDR3 covers 15 residues. Germline CDR1 is SGHKS and CDR2 is YYEKEE (reference sequence). CDR3 in DNA: TGTGCCAGCAGCGCCTTATTGGGCGGGTTCGGGGAGCTGTTTTTT. Residues: CASSALLGGFGELFF.

The chain uses TRBV19 and TRBJ1-5; D is unresolved. CDR1 is LNHDA and CDR2 is SQIVND in the germline V gene (reference sequence). V lost 1 base, J lost 5 bases, and 6 bases lay in between. This CDR3 spans 13 amino acids. The CDR3 here is CASSIGGYQPQHF. DNA for the CDR3: TGTGCCAGTAGTATAGGCGGCTATCAGCCCCAGCATTTT.

The rearrangement joins TRBV5-1 to TRBJ2-1; 12 positions match TRBD2. V lost 4 bases, J lost 9 bases, and 8 bases stayed unmatched. The V gene's germline CDR1 is SGHRS and CDR2 YFSETQ. The CDR3 contains 15 residues. CDR3 loop: CASSPSSGGASEQFF. CDR3 sequence (DNA): TGCGCCAGCAGCCCCTCTAGCGGGGGGGCCAGTGAGCAGTTCTTC.

The chain is built from TRBV4-1 and TRBJ1-1; no definite D call. Trimming took 0 bases from V and 5 from J, leaving 10 bases between them. The germline V gene has CDR1 MGHRA and CDR2 YSYEKL. The CDR3 is 14 amino acids. The CDR3, as DNA: TGCGCCAGCAGCCAAGAAGAGGTCGGAACTGAAGCTTTCTTT. Protein: CASSQEEVGTEAFF.

The chain employs TRBV7-9 and TRBJ1-5; possibly TRBD1 for D (6 bases). V lost 1 base, J lost 6 bases, and 13 bases lay in between. This CDR3 has 15 amino acids. Germline CDR1 reads SEHNR; CDR2 reads FQNEAQ (reference sequence). CDR3 protein: CASSLDGIRGQPQHF. The CDR3 DNA is TGTGCCAGCAGCTTAGACGGTATCAGGGGTCAGCCCCAGCATTTT.

The V gene is TRBV7-9, the J gene TRBJ2-3; 10 bases match TRBD1. Germline CDR1 SEHNR, CDR2 FQNEAQ (reference sequence). V was pared by 5 bases and J by 2 bases, with 7 bases of the junction left unmatched. The CDR3 extends over 16 amino acids. The CDR3, as DNA: TGTGCCAGCAGCGCCCGGGACAGGGGACCCACAGATACGCAGTATTTT. It yields the protein CASSARDRGPTDTQYF.

The count of this clone is one. J is TRBJ1-2 and V is TRBV3-1 (or the pseudogene TRBV3-2); the D is unclear. The V and J ends lost 1 base and 8 bases respectively, with 11 bases between them. Germline CDR1 is LGHDT and CDR2 is YNNKEL (reference sequence). The CDR3 totals 13 residues. The CDR3: CASSQGLPRGYTF. Written as DNA, the CDR3 is TGTGCCAGCAGCCAAGGGCTCCCCCGGGGCTACACCTTC.

The genes are TRBV4-1 and TRBJ2-5, with D possibly being TRBD2 (6 bases). V shed 2 bases and J shed 2 bases, with 9 bases lying between them. The CDR3 length is 14 residues. Germline V gene sequence: CDR1 MGHRA, CDR2 YSYEKL. CDR3 bases: TGCGCCAGCAGCCAACGGACTATACAAGAGACCCAGTACTTC. Translation: CASSQRTIQETQYF.

The chain uses TRBV19 and TRBJ1-4; D remains ambiguous. Trimming took 2 bases from V and 6 from J, leaving 16 bases between them. The CDR3 sequence is 16 residues long. Germline CDR1 LNHDA, CDR2 SQIVND (reference sequence). The CDR3 region is CASSIQPQARDEKLFF. CDR3 nucleotide sequence: TGTGCCAGTAGTATACAGCCGCAGGCGCGGGATGAAAAACTGTTTTTT.

The rearrangement links TRBV6-5 to TRBJ1-5; D is possibly TRBD1 (5 bases). The CDR3 runs to 13 residues. Germline CDR1 is MNHEY and CDR2 is SVGAGI. Deletions cut 8 bases from V and 7 bases from J, with 15 bases between. The CDR3: CASQPGGVQPQHF. CDR3 bases: TGTGCCAGCCAACCCGGGGGGGTACAGCCCCAGCATTTT.